One and the same sample provided the 8 T cell receptor beta chains below, sequenced in a study of shared clonotypes between healthy human individuals (dated by TCRdb to about 2020). The method behind the library was the immunoSEQ multiplex PCR assay. Here the immuneACCESS table is served through TCRdb, limited to in-frame sequences with V and J called. Missing clones are a known gap in these copies; in checked studies unresolved V genes cover under half, and the rest lacks a known reason. The sample profile shows 2 million to 3 million clones; roughly 93% of them were found once. 0.36% of the sample comes from the top ten. Input material: naive CD4+ T cells from PBMCs. Per the publication, the cell subset or site label means: CD45RA+ positively selected. Source of these receptors: a man between 18 and 29 years old in good health. Some clones in this sample may be carry-over from other donors' samples.

The chain employs TRBV7-9 and TRBJ2-2, with D perhaps assigned TRBD1 or TRBD2 (5 bases each). V was pared by 4 bases and J by 3 bases, with 9 bases between. Germline V gives CDR1 SEHNR, CDR2 FQNEAQ (reference sequence). The CDR3 covers 14 residues. The CDR3 DNA follows: TGTGCCAGCAGCTGGGGACGGGACACCGGGGAGCTGTTTTTT. Amino acid sequence: CASSWGRDTGELFF.

This clone appeared once. The rearrangement links TRBV9 to TRBJ2-5; 11 bases are shared with TRBD2. Trimming cost V 2 bases and J 5 bases; bases outside gene matches: 11. CDR3 size: 17 residues. CDR1 is SGDLS, CDR2 YYNGEE, per germline. The CDR3 sequence is CASSVGLAADQVETQYF. The CDR3, as DNA: TGTGCCAGCAGCGTGGGACTAGCGGCAGACCAGGTGGAGACCCAGTACTTC. Full variable domain (outside the CDR3, taken from reference TRBV9 and TRBJ2-5): DSGVTQTPKHLITATGQRVTLRCSPRSGDLSVYWYQQSLDQGLQFLIQYYNGEERAKGNILERFSAQQFPDLHSELNLSSLELGDSALYFCASSVGLAADQVETQYFGPGTRLLVL.

This chain links TRBV7-9 with TRBJ2-1; D remains unclear. Per the germline V gene, CDR1 is SEHNR and CDR2 is FQNEAQ (reference sequence). Trimming took off 4 bases at V and 6 bases at J, with 16 bases between the two ends. CDR3 length: 15 amino acids. CDR3 in amino acids: CASSSAKTASNEQFF. CDR3 DNA: TGTGCCAGCAGCTCCGCCAAGACTGCCTCCAATGAGCAGTTCTTC.

The rearrangement uses TRBV10-3 and TRBJ2-1; 8 nucleotides match TRBD2. The CDR3 is made up of 15 amino acids. V lost 4 bases, J lost 1 base, and 3 bases stayed unmatched. The germline V gene encodes CDR1 ENHRY and CDR2 SYGVKD. CDR3: CAISAKRESYNEQFF. CDR3 sequence (DNA): TGTGCCATCAGTGCCAAGCGGGAGTCCTACAATGAGCAGTTCTTC.

V usage is TRBV6-6 and J usage is TRBJ2-3; 11 nucleotides agree with TRBD2. CDR3 size: 16 residues. Germline V CDR1 and CDR2: MNHNY, SVGAGI (reference sequence). V was pared by 3 bases and J by 5 bases, with 7 bases of the junction left unmatched. The CDR3 bases are TGTGCCAGCAGTTATCTATTAGCGGGAGGGCAAGATACGCAGTATTTT. This sequence encodes CASSYLLAGGQDTQYF.

This chain uses TRBV15 with TRBJ1-2; D unresolved. Per the germline V gene, CDR1 is LNHNV and CDR2 is YYDKDF (reference sequence). The CDR3 is 13 residues long. Trimming cost V 2 bases and J 7 bases, with 11 bases left between them. The CDR3 spells CATSRPMEGGYTF. CDR3 DNA sequence: TGTGCCACCAGCAGACCTATGGAAGGTGGCTACACCTTC.

V is TRBV7-2 and J is TRBJ2-3; 7 nucleotides match TRBD1. Germline CDR1 and CDR2: SGHTA and FQGNSA. CDR3 size: 16 residues. The V and J ends lost 5 bases and 1 base, in that order; junction bases with no gene match: 9. CDR3 nucleotide sequence: TGTGCCAGCAGCCTTAGAGGGGGCGGAGGCACAGATACGCAGTATTTT. Protein product: CASSLRGGGGTDTQYF.

On this clone itself: This sample also contains other DNA sequences that code for the same CDR3. The V gene is TRBV28, the J gene TRBJ1-5; no clear D. V gave up 2 bases and J gave up 0 bases, with 8 bases separating them. Germline CDR1 is MDHEN and CDR2 is SYDVKM. CDR3 length equals 15 residues. The DNA of the CDR3 is TGTGCCAGCAGTTTAGGGCAGACTAGCAATCAGCCCCAGCATTTT. It codes for CASSLGQTSNQPQHF. Variable domain in full (rest from reference TRBV28 and TRBJ1-5): DVKVTQSSRYLVKRTGEKVFLECVQDMDHENMFWYRQDPGLGLRLIYFSYDVKMKEKGDIPEGYSVSREKKERFSLILESASTNQTSMYLCASSLGQTSNQPQHFGDGTRLSIL.